This TCR beta chain was captured in a study of blood T cell repertoires in COVID-19. Background on the study: From the United States, Italy and Spain came samples of acute and convalescent COVID-19. Sources were T cells, B-cell-depleted T cells, or PBMCs; the material itself was cDNA or gDNA.

How the authors handled the data: Scientists estimated how many nucleated cells there were by amplifying reference gene primers. The method was immunoSEQ multiplex PCR; TCRdb's version includes in-frame clones alone and lacks a portion of them. V and J calls and clone size follow that table, whereas D and trimming were derived from the DNA. The table lists around 67,000 clones, 87% of them singletons. CDR3 length: 14 amino acids. J lost 3 bases, V lost 1 base, and 2 bases had no gene match. In germline, CDR1 is LGHDT, CDR2 YNNKEL (reference sequence). The sequence was collected from a woman older than 75 with acute or convalescent COVID-19. V usage is TRBV3-1 (or the pseudogene TRBV3-2) and J usage is TRBJ1-2; 7 positions agree with TRBD1. Sequenced input: peripheral blood. The CDR3 reads CASSQAGTDYGYTF. The CDR3 DNA reads as TGTGCCAGCAGCCAAGCCGGGACAGACTATGGCTACACCTTC.